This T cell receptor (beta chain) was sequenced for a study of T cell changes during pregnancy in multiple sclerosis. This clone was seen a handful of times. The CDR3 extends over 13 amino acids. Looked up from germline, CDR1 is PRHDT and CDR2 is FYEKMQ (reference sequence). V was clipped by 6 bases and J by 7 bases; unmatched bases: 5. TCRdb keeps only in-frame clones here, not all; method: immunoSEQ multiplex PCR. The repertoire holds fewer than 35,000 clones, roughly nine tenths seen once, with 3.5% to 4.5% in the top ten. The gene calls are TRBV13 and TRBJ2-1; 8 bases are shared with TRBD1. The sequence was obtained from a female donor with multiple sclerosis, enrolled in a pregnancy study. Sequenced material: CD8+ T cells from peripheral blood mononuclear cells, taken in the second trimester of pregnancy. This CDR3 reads CASRDRGGNEQFF. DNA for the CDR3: TGTGCCAGCAGAGACAGGGGTGGGAATGAGCAGTTCTTC.